This entry features one T cell receptor beta chain sequence. Libraries were prepared by immunoSEQ multiplex PCR; TCRdb keeps only in-frame clonotypes and omits some of them. The sample has about 250,000 clones; approximately 85% are singletons. The record originates from a study of blood T cell repertoires in COVID-19. Germline CDR1 and CDR2: SGHTA and FQGTGA. V lost 5 bases, J lost 3 bases, and 19 bases lay in between. The CDR3 has 16 residues. What was sequenced was PBMCs or T cells enriched from blood (not recorded which). This chain uses TRBV7-3 with TRBJ1-1, with D perhaps matching TRBD1 (6 bases). The sequence was collected from a woman between 45 and 60 years old with acute COVID-19. The CDR3 DNA reads TGTGCCAGCAGCCCACCGAGGAGAGGGGGGGACACTGAAGCTTTCTTT. Its translation is CASSPPRRGGDTEAFF.